This T cell receptor beta chain was captured by sequencing in a study of Graves' ophthalmopathy and Graves' hyperthyroidism. This clonotype was seen at least ten times. What it binds is not known. The ends lost 3 bases at V and 7 bases at J; junction bases unmatched: 12. Germline assignment: CDR1 LNHDA and CDR2 SQIVND (reference sequence). The CDR3 sequence is 16 residues long. Findings and limits, study-wide: Predictions made by the model for ophthalmopathy progression reached roughly 71% sensitivity and around 72% specificity. Thyroid clonotypes that were expanded above 0.001 frequency mostly also appeared in blood.

CDR3 regions of TCR beta were amplified from RNA transcripts. The workflow started with a first-round RT-PCR run with HTBI primers and then moved on to a second-round multiplex PCR. Via MiXCR, TCRdb re-called the multiplex PCR reads, giving one row per CDR3 protein. The sample records a few hundred thousand distinct CDR3 sequences, 17% being singletons. The source of the PBMCs was approximately 9.5 ml of fresh peripheral blood. The clonotype originates from an adult man with Graves' ophthalmopathy. The sample comprised peripheral blood. The chain employs TRBV19 and TRBJ1-1, with 9 bases lining up with TRBD1. Here the CDR3 reads CASSMTGQGFFGEAFF. The CDR3 nucleotides are TGTGCCAGTAGTATGACGGGACAGGGTTTCTTCGGTGAAGCTTTCTTT.